This is a list of T cell receptor beta chains from one sample in a study of immune evolution from preneoplasia to lung adenocarcinoma. Here immunoSEQ multiplex PCR was the method, and the copy in TCRdb shows in-frame clones only, minus some. Of around 40,000 clones detected, around 80% appear once; the ten largest clones hold around 5.1%. Sequenced material: FFPE invasive lung adenocarcinoma tissue. These TCRs come from a person in their sixties with lung adenocarcinoma. Both conserved end residues are part of each CDR3. Fields, in order: V gene, D gene, J gene, clone size, CDR3 DNA, CDR3 protein. A D gene is named only where the DNA matches it firmly. Expanded clones are given a class, and other clones once, few, many or no size at all.

TRBV5-6	-	TRBJ1-4	-	TGTGCCAGCAGACAATACGGCGGGAATGAAAAACTGTTTTTT	CASRQYGGNEKLFF
TRBV28	-	TRBJ1-3	-	TGTGCCAGCAGTTTTATAAGGACTGGAAACACCATATATTTT	CASSFIRTGNTIYF
TRBV7-2	-	TRBJ2-1	-	TGTGCCAGCAGCTTATTAGGAGTCTACAATGAGCAGTTCTTC	CASSLLGVYNEQFF
TRBV5-4	-	TRBJ2-7	-	TGTGCCAGCAGCCCAACCTCCACAGGGTCCTACGAGCAGTACTTC	CASSPTSTGSYEQYF
TRBV9	-	TRBJ2-5	-	TGTGCCAGCAGCGTAGGGGCAGCACGGTCGGAGACCCAGTACTTC	CASSVGAARSETQYF
TRBV7-9	-	TRBJ2-6	few	TGTGCCAGCGTTTCGCCTTCTGGGGCCAACGTCCTGACTTTC	CASVSPSGANVLTF
TRBV5-6	-	TRBJ2-6	-	TGTGCCAGCAGCTCGACGGAATCTGGGGCCAACGTCCTGACTTTC	CASSSTESGANVLTF
TRBV18	TRBD2	TRBJ2-7	-	TGTGCCAGCTCACCAGCGGGGGGACCCTCCTACGAGCAGTACTTC	CASSPAGGPSYEQYF
TRBV5-1	TRBD2	TRBJ2-7	-	TGCGCCAGCAGGAGGGCGGGAGAGCACGAGCAGTACTTC	CASRRAGEHEQYF
TRBV6-6	-	TRBJ2-7	-	TGTGCCAGCATTCGGCTCGGCTCCTACGAGCAGTACTTC	CASIRLGSYEQYF
TRBV30	-	TRBJ2-7	-	TGTGCCTGGAGGGATAGGACTGCAACCTACGAGCAGTACTTC	CAWRDRTATYEQYF
TRBV6-6	TRBD1	TRBJ2-3	once	TGTGCCAGCAGTTCGGGACAGGGGGAGACAGATACGCAGTATTTT	CASSSGQGETDTQYF
TRBV5-5	-	TRBJ2-7	once	TGTGCCAGCAGTTTGGACTATTCCTACGAGCAGTACTTT	CASSLDYSYEQYF
TRBV5-1	-	TRBJ2-5	-	TGCGCCAGCAGCTTGCCCCGACAAGAGACCCAGTACTTC	CASSLPRQETQYF
TRBV6-6	-	TRBJ1-5	-	TGTGCCAGTAGACGGATCAATCAGCCCCAGCATTTT	CASRRINQPQHF
TRBV18	-	TRBJ1-1	-	TGTGCCAGCTCCCGGCAGGAGGGTGGGACTGAAGCTTTCTTT	CASSRQEGGTEAFF
TRBV5-8	-	TRBJ2-7	-	TGTGCCAGCAGCTTGACCGGGAGCCTGCTAAGGGAGCAGTACTTC	CASSLTGSLLREQYF
TRBV5-1	-	TRBJ1-2	once	TGCGCCAGCAGCTTGGTCCCTGATTATGGCTACACCTTC	CASSLVPDYGYTF
TRBV7-2	TRBD1	TRBJ2-5	-	TGTGCCAGCAGCGTAGGAGGACAGGGGGGTCTCGGGACCCAGTACTTC	CASSVGGQGGLGTQYF
TRBV4-2	TRBD2	TRBJ2-3	few	TGTGCCAGCAGCAAACGACTAGCGGGAGATCAAGATACGCAGTATTTT	CASSKRLAGDQDTQYF
TRBV9	-	TRBJ2-5	-	TGTGCCAGCAGCGTTTCGGTTAGCTTGGAGACCCAGTACTTC	CASSVSVSLETQYF
TRBV18	-	TRBJ2-1	-	TGTGCCAGCTCACCAGATTATGAGCAGTTCTTC	CASSPDYEQFF
TRBV9	TRBD2	TRBJ2-3	-	TGTGCCAGCAGCGTAGGGGCTAGCGGGAGCACAGATACGCAGTATTTT	CASSVGASGSTDTQYF
TRBV7-9	TRBD1	TRBJ1-2	-	TGTGCCAGCAGCCCTCTGGACAGGGTGCCTGGCTACACCTTC	CASSPLDRVPGYTF
TRBV28	-	TRBJ2-4	medium-sized	TGTGCCAGCAGTCCAGGGGAATTGGGGAACATTCAGTACTTC	CASSPGELGNIQYF
TRBV5-6	-	TRBJ2-5	-	TGTGCCAGCAGCGTCTCGTGGGAGAGGGAGACCCAGTACTTC	CASSVSWERETQYF
TRBV5-1	-	TRBJ1-1	-	TGCGCCAGCAGCCGCCAGTTGAACACTGAAGCTTTCTTT	CASSRQLNTEAFF
TRBV7-2	-	TRBJ2-7	-	TGTGCCAGCAGCTTAGGGTGGACGGCCTACGAGCAGTACTTC	CASSLGWTAYEQYF
TRBV27	TRBD1	TRBJ2-1	-	TGTGCCAGCAGTAAAGCCCCCCCCGGGACAGGGTTTAATGAGCAGTTCTTC	CASSKAPPGTGFNEQFF
TRBV29-1	-	TRBJ2-2	once	TGCAGCGTTGGACAGGTTTGGGCCGGGGAGCTGTTTTTT	CSVGQVWAGELFF
TRBV18	TRBD1	TRBJ1-4	once	TGTGCCAGCTCACCAGGGACAGGGGGAAGAAGTGAAAAACTGTTTTTT	CASSPGTGGRSEKLFF
TRBV9	-	TRBJ2-7	-	TGTGCCAGCAGCGTAGGCGGGACAGACTACGAGCAGTACTTC	CASSVGGTDYEQYF
TRBV18	-	TRBJ2-7	-	TGTGCCAGCTCACCACCGCTCTTATACGAGCAGTACTTC	CASSPPLLYEQYF
TRBV2	-	TRBJ1-5	-	TGTGCCAGCACCAAAGACAGATACAATCAGCCCCAGCATTTT	CASTKDRYNQPQHF
TRBV5-1	-	TRBJ1-2	few	TGCGCCAGCAGCCCGGCTTTCCGAAACTATGGCTACACCTTC	CASSPAFRNYGYTF
TRBV2	-	TRBJ2-2	-	TGTGCCAGCACTCAGACTCCGACCGGGGAGCTGTTTTTT	CASTQTPTGELFF
TRBV5-1	-	TRBJ2-7	-	TGCGCCAGCAGCTCGAAAGGGGTCCCCTACGAGCAGTACTTC	CASSSKGVPYEQYF
TRBV28	-	TRBJ1-1	-	TGTGCCAGCCGTCACCCGATCATGAACACTGAAGCTTTCTTT	CASRHPIMNTEAFF
TRBV4-1	-	TRBJ1-1	few	TGCGCCAGCAGCCCGCGGAGCGACCTTAGGGGCACTGAAGCTTTCTTT	CASSPRSDLRGTEAFF
TRBV15	TRBD2	TRBJ2-7	-	TGTGCCACCAGCAAGGGAGGGCCCTACGAGCAGTACTTC	CATSKGGPYEQYF
TRBV4-1	TRBD2	TRBJ2-5	-	TGCGCCAGCAGCCCCCCGGGGGGGGAGACCCAGTACTTC	CASSPPGGETQYF
TRBV7-2	-	TRBJ1-2	-	TGTGCCAGCAGCTTAGTGGGGGTGGGGGGCTACACCTTC	CASSLVGVGGYTF
TRBV11-2	-	TRBJ2-1	once	TGTGCCAGCAGCTCCGGGAATTACAATGAGCAGTTCTTC	CASSSGNYNEQFF